Below are 7 T cell receptor beta chains sequenced from a single sample in a study of T-cell reconstitution after alpha-beta-depleted transplantation in children (dated by TCRdb to 2016 to 2018). The treatment or condition label, read with the paper, signifies: allogeneic hematopoietic cell transplantation with graft depleted of TCRalphabeta T cells and CD19 B cells. Libraries were built with PCR. Sequencing relied on an Illumina HiSeq 2500. To normalize quantification of the TCRbeta repertoire, the TCR libraries were built with molecular barcoding that relied on unique molecular identifiers. TCRdb applied fastp at Q25 and MiXCR to the public reads, then kept only in-frame beta chains. CDR3 protein sequences are deduplicated, and each keeps its most common genes and DNA. For this sample the table gives some 310,000 distinct CDR3 sequences, of which around 25% were detected only once. The top ten hold about a tenth of the sample.

This sample comprised PBMCs, mostly from graft donor cells, obtained 180 days after TCRalphabeta/CD19-depleted stem cell transplant. These receptors were taken from a male patient between 5 and 17 years old who had a stem cell transplant for acute lymphoblastic leukemia, so the T cells may come from the graft donor.

A single count supports this clonotype. This may arise from a read error, as a much more abundant clone is one base away. The J gene is TRBJ2-5, the V gene TRBV12-3 or TRBV12-4; TRBD1 matches 8 bases. This CDR3 comprises 15 residues. This chain's CDR3 is CASSSGQVKGETKYF. The DNA for the CDR3 is TGTGCCAGCAGCTCGGGACAGGTTAAGGGGGAGACCAAGTACTTC.

This chain uses TRBV9 with TRBJ2-1; 10 positions agree with TRBD2. The V segment lost 0 bases and the J segment 2 bases; nucleotides outside the gene matches: 2. The CDR3 sequence is 16 residues long. The germline V gene encodes CDR1 SGDLS and CDR2 YYNGEE. The CDR3, as DNA: TGTGCCAGCAGCGTAGGTAGCGGGAGGACCTACAATGAGCAGTTCTTC. Residues: CASSVGSGRTYNEQFF.

The chain combines TRBV7-8 with TRBJ2-3; D is unclear. Trimming took off 6 bases at V and 6 bases at J, with 16 bases between the two ends. The CDR3 is 14 residues long. Germline V gene data show CDR1 as SGHVS and CDR2 as FQNEAQ. The CDR3 here is CASRIIRVGDTQYF. The CDR3 bases are TGTGCCAGCAGAATTATACGTGTCGGGGATACGCAGTATTTT.

This clonotype has just a few counts. The V and J genes are TRBV20-1 and TRBJ2-3; the D gene is possibly TRBD2 (5 bases). The V end was cut by 0 bases, the J end by 3 bases, with 10 bases between. The CDR3 spans 14 residues. CDR1 is DFQATT and CDR2 is SNEGSKA in the germline V gene (reference sequence). The CDR3 nucleotides are TGCAGTGCTAGAGATCGAAGCGGTACAGATACGCAGTATTTT. Protein product: CSARDRSGTDTQYF.

J is TRBJ2-3 and V is TRBV27; possibly TRBD2 for D (6 bases). The CDR3 spans 16 residues. With 6 bases removed from V and 1 base from J, the gap between germline ends came to 17 bases. The germline gives CDR1 MNHEY, CDR2 SMNVEV (reference sequence). CDR3 protein: CASREQRAWGTDTQYF. DNA of the CDR3: TGTGCCAGCAGAGAGCAGCGGGCCTGGGGCACAGATACGCAGTATTTT.

The V call is TRBV11-1, the J call TRBJ2-7; D uncertain. Germline V gene sequence: CDR1 SGHAT, CDR2 FQDESV (reference sequence). V dropped 1 base and J dropped 1 base, with 8 bases sitting between them. The CDR3 runs 14 residues. CDR3 nucleotide sequence: TGTGCCAGCAGCTTAGAGCGCCAATCCTACGAGCAGTACTTC. Translated: CASSLERQSYEQYF.

The chain joins TRBV7-6 to TRBJ2-3; D is perhaps TRBD2 (5 bases). CDR1 and CDR2 (germline): SGHVS, FNYEAQ. The V and J ends lost 2 bases and 0 bases respectively, with 15 bases between them. The CDR3 totals 17 residues. The CDR3, as DNA: TGTGCCAGCAGCTTACTAATGTTCGCGGGCAGCACAGATACGCAGTATTTT. This translates into CASSLLMFAGSTDTQYF.